This T cell receptor (beta chain) originates from a study of CD8 T cells in ankylosing spondylitis. Study-wide results and limits: A TCR beta motif made of 7 to 9 highly homologous variants seemed typical of ankylosing spondylitis blood. There was reportedly significant enrichment of clones that were disease-linked in matched ankylosing spondylitis synovial fluid.

TCRdb called the 5' RACE reads again in MiXCR, with one record for every CDR3 protein. This table holds under 250,000 distinct CDR3 sequences, under 35% found once. The CDR3 consists of 16 residues. The germline CDR1 and CDR2 sequences are MNHNS and SASEGT. Trimming cost V 6 bases and J 1 base; bases outside gene matches: 8. In the case of this clonotype: Antigen unknown.

This TCR derives from a male donor with ankylosing spondylitis or in good health (not recorded which). The chain joins TRBV6-1 to TRBJ1-3; 8 bases align to TRBD1. The source material was blood, either unsorted or a sorted T cell fraction (not recorded which). CDR3: CASRPTGGGSGNTIYF. CDR3 in DNA: TGTGCCAGCAGACCAACAGGGGGTGGATCTGGAAACACCATATATTTT.